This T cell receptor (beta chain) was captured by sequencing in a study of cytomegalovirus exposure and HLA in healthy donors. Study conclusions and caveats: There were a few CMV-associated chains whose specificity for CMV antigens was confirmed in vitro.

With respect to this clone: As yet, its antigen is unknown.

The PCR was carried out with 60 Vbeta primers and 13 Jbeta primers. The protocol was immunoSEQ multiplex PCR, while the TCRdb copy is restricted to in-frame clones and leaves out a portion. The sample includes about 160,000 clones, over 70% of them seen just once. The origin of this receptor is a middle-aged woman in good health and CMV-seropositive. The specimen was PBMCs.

The DNA for the CDR3 is TGTGCCAGCAGCTCACCAGGGCAGGGCACCGGGGAGCTGTTTTTT. It yields the protein CASSSPGQGTGELFF. J is TRBJ2-2 and V is TRBV6-5; D is possibly TRBD1 (5 bases). Trimming cost V 6 bases and J 4 bases, with 15 bases left between them. The CDR3 sequence is 15 residues long. CDR1 and CDR2 from the germline V gene are MNHEY and SVGAGI.